The clone carrying this T cell receptor beta chain is a singleton in its sample. The data are from a study of blood T cells in healthy people across ages. There are 17 residues in the CDR3. The V and J ends lost 5 bases and 5 bases, in that order; junction bases with no gene match: 13. Germline V gene lookup returns CDR1 LNHDA and CDR2 SQIVND (reference sequence). The authors ran a second PCR of roughly 6 to 12 cycles using a sample-barcoded 5' primer and a J-beta primer mix. TCRdb passed the 5' RACE reads through MiXCR, listing each CDR3 protein once. The sample has around 750,000 distinct CDR3 sequences, 53% seen once.

The origin of this receptor is a man of 80 years or more in good health. Sequencing was carried out using blood. This chain uses TRBV19 with TRBJ2-3, with 10 bases identical to TRBD2. The CDR3 region has the DNA TGTGCCAGTAGTCCCCGGTCTAGCGGGAGTAGAGGAGATACGCAGTATTTT. As protein: CASSPRSSGSRGDTQYF.